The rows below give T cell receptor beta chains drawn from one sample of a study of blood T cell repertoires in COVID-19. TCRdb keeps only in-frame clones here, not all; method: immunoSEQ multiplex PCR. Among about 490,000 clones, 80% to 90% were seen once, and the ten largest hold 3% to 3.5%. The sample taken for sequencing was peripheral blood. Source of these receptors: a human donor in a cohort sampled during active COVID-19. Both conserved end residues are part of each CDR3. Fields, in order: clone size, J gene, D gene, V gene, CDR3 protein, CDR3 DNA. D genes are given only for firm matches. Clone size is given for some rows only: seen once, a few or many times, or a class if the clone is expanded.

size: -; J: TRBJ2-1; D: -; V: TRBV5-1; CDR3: CASTSSFSYNEQFF; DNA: TGCGCCAGCACGAGTAGCTTCTCCTACAATGAGCAGTTCTTC
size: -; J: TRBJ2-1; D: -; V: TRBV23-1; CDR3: CASSQSGVGRISYNEQFF; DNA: TGCGCCAGCAGTCAATCTGGGGTGGGGCGGATCTCCTACAATGAGCAGTTCTTC
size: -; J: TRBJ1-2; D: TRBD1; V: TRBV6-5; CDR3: CASSYKQGAGYGYTF; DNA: TGTGCCAGCAGTTACAAACAGGGGGCAGGCTATGGCTACACCTTC
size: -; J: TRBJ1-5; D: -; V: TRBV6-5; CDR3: CASSYLGGHQPQHF; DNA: TGTGCCAGCAGTTACTTAGGGGGTCATCAGCCCCAGCATTTT
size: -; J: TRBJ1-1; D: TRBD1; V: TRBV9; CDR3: CASGPTGDTRAFF; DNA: TGTGCCAGCGGACCCACAGGGGACACCAGGGCTTTCTTT
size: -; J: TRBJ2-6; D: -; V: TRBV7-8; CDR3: CASSFGPGALLGANVLTF; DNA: TGTGCCAGCAGCTTTGGGCCAGGGGCGCTTCTTGGGGCCAACGTCCTGACTTTC
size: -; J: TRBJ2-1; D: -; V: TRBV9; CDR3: CASSVAGGPYNEQFF; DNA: TGTGCCAGCAGCGTAGCGGGGGGCCCATACAATGAGCAGTTCTTC
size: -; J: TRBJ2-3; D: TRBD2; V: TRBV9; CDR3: CASSVLAGGADTQYF; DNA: TGTGCCAGCAGCGTACTAGCGGGAGGCGCAGATACGCAGTATTTT
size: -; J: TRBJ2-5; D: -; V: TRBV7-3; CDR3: CASSLSGQETQYF; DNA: TGTGCCAGCAGCTTGTCAGGGCAGGAGACCCAGTACTTC
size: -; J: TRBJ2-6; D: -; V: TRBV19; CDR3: CASSITAANVLTF; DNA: TGTGCCAGTAGTATCACTGCGGCCAACGTCCTGACTTTC
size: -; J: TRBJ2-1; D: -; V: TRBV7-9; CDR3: CASSSPGLYSNEQFF; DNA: TGTGCCAGCAGCTCACCGGGACTTTATAGCAATGAGCAGTTCTTC
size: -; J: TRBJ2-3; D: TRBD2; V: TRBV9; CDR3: CASRTSGTDTQYF; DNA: TGTGCCAGCAGAACTAGCGGCACAGATACGCAGTATTTT
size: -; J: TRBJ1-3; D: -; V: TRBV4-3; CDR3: CASSQGAGEPGNTIYF; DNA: TGCGCCAGCAGCCAAGGAGCGGGGGAACCTGGAAACACCATATATTTT
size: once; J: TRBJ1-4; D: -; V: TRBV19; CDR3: CASSVTGTREKLFF; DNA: TGTGCCAGTAGTGTCACAGGGACCCGGGAAAAACTGTTTTTT
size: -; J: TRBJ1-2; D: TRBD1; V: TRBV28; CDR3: CASRHGQGYGYTF; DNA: TGTGCCAGCAGACATGGACAGGGCTATGGCTACACCTTC
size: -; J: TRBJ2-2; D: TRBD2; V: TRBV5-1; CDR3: CASSLALAGVTGELFF; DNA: TGCGCCAGCAGCTTGGCCCTAGCGGGAGTTACAGGGGAGCTGTTTTTT
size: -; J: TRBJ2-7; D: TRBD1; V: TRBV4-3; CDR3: CASSQGTGFTYEQYF; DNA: TGCGCCAGCAGCCAAGGGACAGGTTTTACCTACGAGCAGTACTTC